Below are 4 T cell receptor beta chains sequenced from a single sample in a study of blood T cells in healthy people across ages. Combining a sample-barcoded 5' primer with a J-beta primer mix, a second PCR ran for roughly 7 to 11 cycles. TCRdb redid the calling of the 5' RACE reads with MiXCR, one entry per CDR3 protein. The repertoire consists of about 1.1 million distinct CDR3 sequences, with 35% to 40% occurring once and the leading ten covering around 12%. Input material: blood. The receptors shown here come from a man aged 18 to 30 in good health.

In DNA form, the CDR3 reads TGTGCCAGCAGCCCTACAGGGTCAGATTACACTGAAGCTTTCTTT. Encoded protein: CASSPTGSDYTEAFF. The V gene is TRBV14, the J gene TRBJ1-1; D perhaps matches TRBD1 (6 bases). Trimming left V 4 bases short and J 3 bases short, with 15 bases between. CDR3 size: 15 residues. The germline gives CDR1 SGHDN, CDR2 FVKESK.

The chain carries TRBV20-1 and TRBJ1-1; TRBD1 is a possible D gene (5 bases). This CDR3 has 14 amino acids. The ends were cut back, 6 bases at V and 5 bases at J, with 19 bases in the middle. The germline gives CDR1 DFQATT, CDR2 SNEGSKA (reference sequence). CDR3 bases: TGCAGTGCCCAACGGGCAGGGATAACGACTGAAGCTTTCTTT. This translates into CSAQRAGITTEAFF.

The CDR3 DNA follows: TGCAGTGCTAGTAGAGCCGGTCCTAAGGAAGCTTTCTTT. This encodes CSASRAGPKEAFF. The rearrangement links TRBV20-1 to TRBJ1-1; D gene ambiguous. The length of the CDR3 is 13 residues. Germline assignment: CDR1 DFQATT and CDR2 SNEGSKA (reference sequence). The germline V and J ends were trimmed by 3 bases and 8 bases, with 16 bases remaining between them.

The rearrangement links TRBV28 to TRBJ1-1; D is perhaps TRBD1 (5 bases). Germline CDR1 reads MDHEN; CDR2 reads SYDVKM. CDR3 size: 14 residues. V was cut by 5 bases and J by 1 base, with 11 bases left in between. The CDR3 reads CASSGGRRNTEAFF. CDR3 DNA sequence: TGTGCCAGCAGTGGGGGACGGAGGAACACTGAAGCTTTCTTT.